This TCR beta chain was sequenced in a study of PD-L1 blockade in urothelial cancer. Study as a whole: Patients took up atezolizumab in about 2014 at 1,200 mg intravenously every 3 weeks. Chemotherapy regimens numbering 0 to 3 had been given to patients. Researchers found blood samples held a median of roughly 140,000 T cells.

Clones were sequenced by immunoSEQ multiplex PCR, and TCRdb holds only the in-frame ones, with some missing. Of 40,000 to 55,000 clones detected, more than 75% appear once; the ten largest clones hold approximately 2.5%. V was clipped by 1 base and J by 2 bases; unmatched bases: 2. The CDR3 has 16 residues. Germline CDR1 is MNHEY and CDR2 is SVGAGI. About this clone itself: Its specificity is unknown.

Study-wide results and limits: Survival was better when pretreatment blood TCR clonality fell below the median.

Time point described: peripheral blood 6 weeks after treatment start. Sample: PBMCs, taken around atezolizumab (anti-PD-L1) treatment. The chain couples TRBV6-5 to TRBJ2-7, with 13 bases lining up with TRBD2. The sequence came from a man between 60 and 70 years old with urothelial cancer. The CDR3 spells CASSYYGLAGAYEQYF. The CDR3 DNA follows: TGTGCCAGCAGTTACTATGGACTAGCGGGGGCCTACGAGCAGTACTTC.